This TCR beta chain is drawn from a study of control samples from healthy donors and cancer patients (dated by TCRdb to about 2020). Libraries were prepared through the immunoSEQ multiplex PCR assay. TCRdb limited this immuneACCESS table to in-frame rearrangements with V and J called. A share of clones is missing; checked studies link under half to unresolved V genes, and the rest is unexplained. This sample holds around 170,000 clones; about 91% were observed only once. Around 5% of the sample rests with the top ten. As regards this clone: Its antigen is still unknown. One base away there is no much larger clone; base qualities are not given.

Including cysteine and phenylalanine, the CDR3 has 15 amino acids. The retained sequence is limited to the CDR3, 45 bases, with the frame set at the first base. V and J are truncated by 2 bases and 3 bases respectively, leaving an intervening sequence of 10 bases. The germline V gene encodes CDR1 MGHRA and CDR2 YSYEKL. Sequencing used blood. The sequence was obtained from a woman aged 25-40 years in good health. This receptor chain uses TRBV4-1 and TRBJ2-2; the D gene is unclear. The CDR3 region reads CASSQIDKDTGELFF. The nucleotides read TGCGCCAGCAGCCAAATCGACAAAGACACCGGGGAGCTGTTTTTT.